The clone carrying this TCR beta chain was found many times. TCRdb re-derived calls from the 5' RACE reads in MiXCR, one entry per CDR3 protein. Seen here are more than 350,000 distinct CDR3 sequences, 9% observed once, and the top ten hold approximately 9.3%. This sample was taken from a study of identical twins. Healthy Caucasians alone served as donors. The CDR3 runs 16 residues. J lost 13 bases, V lost 5 bases, and 19 bases had no gene match. The TCR sequence derives from a woman aged 45 to 65 in good health. The sequenced sample was naive T cells sorted from blood. The chain employs TRBV12-3 or TRBV12-4 and TRBJ2-2, with 7 positions matching TRBD1. The chain's CDR3 is CASSPLTGLNSGRLFF. In DNA, the CDR3 is TGTGCCAGCAGTCCGCTGACAGGGCTTAACTCCGGACGGCTGTTTTTT.